This T cell receptor (beta chain) was retrieved from a study of post-analysis software for immune sequencing data. About the study: Relapsing-remitting, secondary progressive and progressive-relapsing courses of multiple sclerosis were included.

Findings and limits, study-wide: Controls had significantly higher normalized Chao1 diversity than multiple sclerosis patients. Samples made in the same batch grouped tightly together by F measure.

TCR beta cDNA libraries had unique molecular identifiers. One entry per CDR3 protein results from TCRdb running MiXCR on the PCR reads. This table has around 770,000 distinct CDR3 sequences, under 60% appearing once. Notes on this clonotype: Its antigen is unknown.

The sequenced sample was blood. The source of this sequence is a girl aged 10-17 years with multiple sclerosis.

The CDR3 DNA follows: TGTGCCAGCAGTTCCGGGACAAGATCCTACAATGAGCAGTACTTC. Protein product: CASSSGTRSYNEQYF. J is TRBJ2-5 and V is TRBV27, with TRBD1 as a possible D gene (6 bases). Deletions cut 4 bases from V and 11 bases from J, with 23 bases between. The CDR3 length is 15 residues. In germline, CDR1 is MNHEY, CDR2 SMNVEV (reference sequence).